The 7 T cell receptor beta chains presented below share a single source sample, sequenced in a study of tumor-infiltrating lymphocytes in localized non-small cell lung cancer. The protocol was immunoSEQ multiplex PCR, while the TCRdb copy is restricted to in-frame clones and leaves out a portion. The sample lists 10,000 to 15,000 clones, 65% to 85% occurring once. The sequencing input was lung tumor tissue. Every receptor here comes from a human donor with non-small cell lung cancer.

The chain combines TRBV6-6 with TRBJ2-5, with 9 bases that match TRBD1. Germline V gene sequence: CDR1 MNHNY, CDR2 SVGAGI (reference sequence). The length of the CDR3 is 14 residues. V shed 6 bases, J shed 2 bases, and the junction held 4 bases outside the gene matches. The DNA of the CDR3 is TGTGCCAGCAGCCGAGGGACAGGGCAAGAGACCCAGTACTTC. Amino acid sequence: CASSRGTGQETQYF.

The chain carries TRBV28 and TRBJ1-4; TRBD1 matches 11 bases. The germline V gene encodes CDR1 MDHEN and CDR2 SYDVKM. The V gene end was trimmed by 2 bases and the J gene end by 7 bases; junction bases not matched to a gene: 3. The CDR3 consists of 15 residues. Here the CDR3 DNA reads TGTGCCAGCAGTTTACATGGACAGGGGGCTGAAAAACTGTTTTTT. Translated: CASSLHGQGAEKLFF.

J is TRBJ1-6 and V is TRBV5-4; no firm D call. There are 16 residues in the CDR3. CDR1 is SGHNT and CDR2 is YYREEE in the germline V gene (reference sequence). V lost 4 bases to trimming and J lost 6 bases, with 17 bases between them. The CDR3 spells CASSRDSVSGNSPLHF. The CDR3, as DNA: TGTGCCAGCAGCCGAGATTCAGTAAGCGGTAATTCACCCCTCCACTTT.

The chain combines TRBV7-9 with TRBJ2-3; tentative D call: TRBD2 (6 bases). The germline CDR1 and CDR2 sequences are SEHNR and FQNEAQ (reference sequence). The CDR3 consists of 14 residues. Trimming removed 3 bases at V and 4 bases at J, with 11 bases between. This chain's CDR3 is CASSFGTRSDTQYF. In nucleotides, the CDR3 is TGTGCCAGCAGCTTTGGGACTCGCTCAGATACGCAGTATTTT.

This chain connects TRBV18 to TRBJ1-2; the D gene is possibly TRBD1 (6 bases). Germline CDR1 reads KGHSH; CDR2 reads LQKENI. The CDR3 loop spans 19 amino acids. V gave up 1 base and J gave up 0 bases, with 21 bases separating them. CDR3 amino acids: CASSPLNPAGARANYGYTF. As DNA, the CDR3 is TGTGCCAGCTCACCACTAAATCCGGCAGGGGCAAGAGCTAACTATGGCTACACCTTC.

This clone has only one observation. This chain links TRBV6-5 with TRBJ2-1; TRBD1 might be the D (5 bases). V lost 0 bases and J lost 8, with 8 bases in between. The germline CDR1 and CDR2 sequences are MNHEY and SVGAGI. This CDR3 has 13 residues. CDR3 in amino acids: CASSYSQGHEQFF. CDR3 nucleotides: TGTGCCAGCAGTTACTCCCAGGGCCATGAGCAGTTCTTC.

The rearrangement links TRBV4-1 to TRBJ1-6; D might be TRBD1 (6 bases). V was cut by 4 bases and J by 8 bases, with 15 bases left in between. The CDR3 is 15 amino acids. Per germline, CDR1 MGHRA and CDR2 YSYEKL. CDR3 nucleotides: TGCGCCAGCAGCCCCCCTGACCGACAGGATTCACCCCTCCACTTT. As protein: CASSPPDRQDSPLHF.